Below, 15 T cell receptor beta chains from the same sample are listed, as sequenced in a study of T cells in Graves' hyperthyroidism and ophthalmopathy. Researchers took RNA transcripts and amplified the TCR beta CDR3 regions from them. The TCR CDR3 was amplified in a first-round RT-PCR using the HTBI primer set. TCRdb called the multiplex PCR reads again in MiXCR, with one record for every CDR3 protein. This table holds about 400,000 distinct CDR3 sequences, roughly 13% found once. Sequences were obtained from blood. The receptors here all came from a man aged 50 or older with Graves' ophthalmopathy.

This clonotype has a count of ten or more. The chain uses TRBV4-1 and TRBJ1-4, with 8 bases that match TRBD1. With 1 base clipped from V and 5 bases from J, the junction kept 3 bases outside the gene matches. The CDR3 contains 15 residues. CDR1 is MGHRA, CDR2 YSYEKL, per germline. The CDR3 is CASSQVQGGNEKLFF. The CDR3 nucleotides are TGCGCCAGCAGCCAAGTACAGGGGGGGAATGAAAAACTGTTTTTT.

CDR3 sequence reads: CSARRGADTQYF. DNA for the CDR3: TGCAGTGCTAGGCGGGGCGCAGATACGCAGTATTTT. This chain uses TRBV20-1 with TRBJ2-3; TRBD2 is a possible D gene (6 bases). Between the trimmed V and J ends, which lost 3 bases and 4 bases, there was a span of 8 bases. Germline V lookup: CDR1 DFQATT, CDR2 SNEGSKA (reference sequence). The CDR3 spans 12 residues.

The V call is TRBV4-1, the J call TRBJ2-4, with D tentatively TRBD1 (6 bases). The CDR3 runs to 16 residues. V was shortened by 2 bases and J by 0 bases, with 11 bases between the two germline ends. From germline, CDR1 is MGHRA and CDR2 YSYEKL. The CDR3, as DNA: TGCGCCAGCAGCCAACAGGGGAACCTAGCCAAAAACATTCAGTACTTC. It is translated as CASSQQGNLAKNIQYF.

There are many counts of this clonotype. The V and J genes are TRBV6-1 and TRBJ2-5, with 9 bases lining up with TRBD2. The CDR3 has 20 residues. V dropped 5 bases and J dropped 0; count of bases not matched to a gene: 19. The V gene's germline CDR1 is MNHNS and CDR2 SASEGT. The CDR3 is CASSLILAGGNTAYQETQYF. The CDR3, as DNA: TGTGCCAGCAGTTTAATACTAGCGGGTGGGAACACTGCATACCAAGAGACCCAGTACTTC.

This clonotype was seen at least ten times. The V gene is TRBV27, the J gene TRBJ2-2; a possible D gene is TRBD2 (5 bases). Trimming cost V 3 bases and J 8 bases, with 7 bases left between them. Germline loops: CDR1 MNHEY, CDR2 SMNVEV (reference sequence). The CDR3 is 12 amino acids. In DNA, the CDR3 is TGTGCCAGCAGTTTCGCGGGTGGGGAGCTGTTTTTT. It codes for CASSFAGGELFF.

At least ten counts were recorded for this clonotype. The gene calls are TRBV7-6 and TRBJ2-5, with D tentatively TRBD2 (6 bases). Per the germline V gene, CDR1 is SGHVS and CDR2 is FNYEAQ. The CDR3 contains 13 residues. V was cut by 4 bases and J by 4 bases, with 10 bases left in between. The CDR3 DNA is TGTGCCAGCAGCTCACGGAGGGGAGAGACCCAGTACTTC. This translates into CASSSRRGETQYF.

Only a few counts were recorded for this clonotype. The CDR3 loop reads CASSPKTGNNYGYTF. Here the CDR3 DNA reads TGTGCCAGCAGTCCAAAAACAGGAAATAACTATGGCTACACCTTC. This rearrangement joins TRBV27 to TRBJ1-2; perhaps TRBD1 as D (5 bases). The CDR3 extends over 15 amino acids. From germline, CDR1 is MNHEY and CDR2 SMNVEV (reference sequence). V dropped 5 bases and J dropped 1 base, with 14 bases sitting between them.

The sample holds a few counts of this clonotype. The rearrangement uses TRBV6-1 and TRBJ2-7, with TRBD2 as a possible D gene (5 bases). Per germline, CDR1 MNHNS and CDR2 SASEGT. The CDR3 totals 13 residues. V lost 6 bases, J lost 5 bases, and 14 bases lay in between. The CDR3 region is CASSPPGSHEQYF. CDR3 sequence (DNA): TGTGCCAGCAGCCCCCCGGGATCCCACGAGCAGTACTTC.

The sample holds a few counts of this clonotype. The V call is TRBV28, the J call TRBJ2-7; no clear D gene. Trimming shortened V by 4 bases and J by 5 bases, and 9 bases separated the two germline ends. Germline assignment: CDR1 MDHEN and CDR2 SYDVKM. The CDR3 has 12 residues. CDR3 in amino acids: CASSSGGDEQYF. For the CDR3, the DNA is TGTGCCAGCAGTTCGGGTGGCGACGAGCAGTACTTC. Drawing the rest from reference TRBV28 and TRBJ2-7, the complete variable domain is DVKVTQSSRYLVKRTGEKVFLECVQDMDHENMFWYRQDPGLGLRLIYFSYDVKMKEKGDIPEGYSVSREKKERFSLILESASTNQTSMYLCASSSGGDEQYFGPGTRLTVT.

There are a few counts of this clonotype. The chain combines TRBV14 with TRBJ2-7; D possibly uses TRBD1 or TRBD2 (7 bases each). The CDR3 consists of 17 residues. V shed 1 base and J shed 3 bases, with 19 bases lying between them. The germline V gene encodes CDR1 SGHDN and CDR2 FVKESK. Here the CDR3 reads CASSQVRKQGRDYEQYF. Written as DNA, the CDR3 is TGTGCCAGCAGCCAAGTAAGAAAACAGGGGAGGGACTACGAGCAGTACTTC.

There are a few counts of this clonotype. The chain links TRBV30 to TRBJ1-5, with D uncertain. There are 14 residues in the CDR3. CDR1 GTSNPN and CDR2 SVGIG come from the germline V gene (reference sequence). Trimming stripped 2 bases from V and 1 base from J, with 9 bases between. The CDR3 loop reads CAWSLISSNQPQHF. CDR3 DNA sequence: TGTGCCTGGAGTTTGATTTCGAGCAATCAGCCCCAGCATTTT.

This clonotype was counted between two and nine times. J is TRBJ1-4 and V is TRBV29-1; 8 nucleotides agree with TRBD1. The CDR3 is made up of 13 amino acids. Per germline, CDR1 SQVTM and CDR2 ANQGSEA. J gave up 5 bases and V 5 bases, and 4 bases lay outside the gene matches. As DNA, the CDR3 is TGCAGCGTTAGGACAGGGCTGAATGAAAAACTGTTTTTT. Translation gives CSVRTGLNEKLFF.

The chain links TRBV7-6 to TRBJ2-7; TRBD1 aligns across 7 bases. Germline loops: CDR1 SGHVS, CDR2 FNYEAQ. J lost 6 bases, V lost 0 bases, and 14 bases had no gene match. This CDR3 is 17 amino acids long. The CDR3 loop reads CASSLAYGQEIPFEQYF. CDR3 sequence (DNA): TGTGCCAGCAGCTTAGCATACGGACAGGAAATTCCTTTCGAGCAGTACTTC.

Many counts were recorded for this clonotype. The chain couples TRBV14 to TRBJ1-1; the D is unclear. The CDR3 consists of 14 residues. Between the trimmed V and J ends, which lost 0 bases and 5 bases, there was a span of 10 bases. Germline CDR1 reads SGHDN; CDR2 reads FVKESK. For the CDR3, the DNA is TGTGCCAGCAGCCAAGAATCCCCGGCGACTGAAGCTTTCTTT. Translated, it gives CASSQESPATEAFF.

Many counts were recorded for this clonotype. The rearrangement joins TRBV13 to TRBJ2-2, with D maybe TRBD1 (6 bases). CDR1 is PRHDT, CDR2 FYEKMQ, per germline (reference sequence). The CDR3 sequence is 12 residues long. Trimming took 5 bases from V and 8 from J, leaving 9 bases between them. The CDR3 DNA reads as TGTGCCAGCAGCCTCGACAGGGGGGAGCTGTTTTTT. Translating gives CASSLDRGELFF.